A single sample gave rise to the 21 T cell receptor beta chains below, sequenced in a study of T cell repertoires in cytomegalovirus infection. TCRdb fed the reads into MiXCR, producing one record per CDR3 protein. The repertoire has about 490,000 distinct CDR3 sequences, more than 15% of them found once; the top ten carry about 24%. The specimen was CD8+ T cells from PBMCs. Receptor source: a human donor in good health (CMV status not recorded). Some clones in this sample may be carry-over from other donors' samples.

This clonotype was counted ten times or more. This sequence joins TRBV7-3 and TRBJ1-3; D gene unclear. CDR1 SGHTA and CDR2 FQGTGA come from the germline V gene. This CDR3 contains 15 residues. V lost 4 bases, J lost 3 bases, and 13 bases lay in between. CDR3 bases: TGTGCCAGCAGCTCCGCCGCGGGAGGTGGAAACACCATATATTTT. This gives the protein CASSSAAGGGNTIYF.

This clonotype was found many times. The gene calls are TRBV7-2 and TRBJ2-1, with TRBD1 matching over 7 bases. CDR1 is SGHTA, CDR2 FQGNSA, per germline. The CDR3 consists of 16 residues. The J segment lost 1 base and the V segment lost 5 bases, leaving 8 bases of the junction unmatched. This CDR3 reads CASSPHRGPSYNEQFF. The CDR3 DNA follows: TGTGCCAGCAGCCCCCATAGGGGGCCGTCCTACAATGAGCAGTTCTTC. The whole variable domain, filled in from reference TRBV7-2 and TRBJ2-1, reads GAGVSQSPSNKVTEKGKDVELRCDPISGHTALYWYRQSLGQGLEFLIYFQGNSAPDKSGLPSDRFSAERTGGSVSTLTIQRTQQEDSAVYLCASSPHRGPSYNEQFFGPGTRLTVL.

The chain combines TRBV20-1 with TRBJ2-7, with D possibly being TRBD2 (6 bases). CDR3 length: 16 residues. Trimming removed 0 bases from V and 4 bases from J, with 19 bases in between. Germline V lookup: CDR1 DFQATT, CDR2 SNEGSKA (reference sequence). CDR3: CSARDRARGIIYEQYF. The CDR3 bases are TGCAGTGCTAGAGATCGAGCCCGCGGGATTATATACGAGCAGTACTTC.

J is TRBJ1-2 and V is TRBV29-1; TRBD1 matches at 7 bases. V lost 6 bases and J lost 6; bases outside the gene matches: 10. CDR3 length: 13 amino acids. CDR1 is SQVTM, CDR2 ANQGSEA, per germline. CDR3 nucleotides: TGCAGCGTCACAGGGGAGGTTGGGGATGGCTACACCTTC. It translates to CSVTGEVGDGYTF.

With respect to this clonotype: This is likely a read error, given that the CDR3 carries no conserved phenylalanine or tryptophan at its end. No DNA is shown, since the ends of the CDR3 on it are uncertain; the CDR3 is the one TCRdb lists. V gene TRBV11-2 combines with J gene TRBJ2-7. CDR1 and CDR2 from the germline V gene are SGHAT and FQNNGV. With termini counted, the CDR3 has 15 amino acids. CDR3 sequence: CASSPLPQGSYEHYL.

Comment on this clonotype: This could be a read error, since a much larger clone is one nucleotide away. This chain uses TRBV12-3 or TRBV12-4 with TRBJ2-3; D unresolved. The V and J ends lost 1 base and 6 bases respectively, with 8 bases between them. The CDR3 has 13 residues. The CDR3 nucleotides read TGTGCCAGCAGTTTAGTGCGGATGGATACGCAGTATTTT. Residues: CASSLVRMDTQYF.

This clonotype was observed a few times. The J gene is TRBJ1-5, the V gene TRBV5-6; 7 bases fit TRBD1. This CDR3 contains 14 residues. J gave up 7 bases and V 4 bases, and 8 bases lay outside the gene matches. Germline CDR1 is SGHDT and CDR2 is YYEEEE. This chain's CDR3 is CASSPGTARQPQHF. DNA for the CDR3: TGTGCCAGCAGCCCCGGGACAGCGAGGCAGCCCCAGCATTTT.

The chain has TRBV6-1 and TRBJ2-7; D is uncertain. Between the trimmed V and J ends, which lost 1 base and 0 bases, there was a span of 7 bases. CDR1 and CDR2 from the germline V gene are MNHNS and SASEGT. The length of the CDR3 is 14 residues. In nucleotides, the CDR3 is TGTGCCAGCAGTGAAGGAGTCGTCTCCTACGAGCAGTACTTC. Translating gives CASSEGVVSYEQYF.

In this sample, this clonotype turned up a few times. This chain joins TRBV13 and TRBJ2-7, with D perhaps TRBD1 (6 bases). Deletions cut 0 bases from V and 1 base from J, with 10 bases between. This CDR3 is built from 15 residues. Germline V lookup: CDR1 PRHDT, CDR2 FYEKMQ (reference sequence). The CDR3 DNA is TGTGCCAGCAGCTTAGGATCTACAGGGTCCTACGAGCAGTACTTC. Its protein product is CASSLGSTGSYEQYF. The entire variable domain, with the rest obtained from reference TRBV13 and TRBJ2-7, is as follows: AAGVIQSPRHLIKEKRETATLKCYPIPRHDTVYWYQQGPGQDPQFLISFYEKMQSDKGSIPDRFSAQQFSDYHSELNMSSLELGDSALYFCASSLGSTGSYEQYFGPGTRLTVT.

This clonotype was recorded a few times. The genes are TRBV20-1 and TRBJ2-7; 7 nucleotides agree with TRBD2. The trim removed 7 bases at V and 4 bases at J, leaving 16 bases unmatched. The CDR3 spans 15 residues. Germline V lookup: CDR1 DFQATT, CDR2 SNEGSKA (reference sequence). CDR3 region: CSGGPWRASGYEQYF. CDR3 nucleotide sequence: TGCAGTGGAGGCCCCTGGCGGGCTAGCGGATACGAGCAGTACTTC.

Regarding this clonotype: A much more abundant neighbour one base away suggests this may be a read error. The CDR3 nucleotides read TGTGCCAGCAGCTTGGGTGAAACTTTTAGCTCCTACGAGCAGTACTTC. Its protein product is CASSLGETFSSYEQYF. The chain has TRBV7-9 and TRBJ2-7; no reliable D call. Trimming shortened V by 3 bases and J by 0 bases, and 15 bases separated the two germline ends. The CDR3 spans 16 residues. Germline V gene sequence: CDR1 SEHNR, CDR2 FQNEAQ (reference sequence).

This clonotype was observed many times. V and J are TRBV7-8 and TRBJ2-1; tentatively, D is TRBD1 (5 bases). V gave up 2 bases and J gave up 6 bases, with 17 bases separating them. Germline V CDR1 and CDR2: SGHVS, FQNEAQ. This CDR3 spans 16 amino acids. DNA of the CDR3: TGTGCCAGCAGCTTACGTAGGCAGGGAACTTCCAATGAGCAGTTCTTC. This gives the protein CASSLRRQGTSNEQFF. Supplemented by reference TRBV7-8 and TRBJ2-1, the full variable domain reads GAGVSQSPRYKVAKRGQDVALRCDPISGHVSLFWYQQALGQGPEFLTYFQNEAQLDKSGLPSDRFFAERPEGSVSTLKIQRTQQEDSAVYLCASSLRRQGTSNEQFFGPGTRLTVL.

There are a few counts of this clonotype. J is TRBJ1-2 and V is TRBV29-1, with D unclear. The V and J ends lost 7 bases and 5 bases respectively, with 14 bases between them. Germline assignment: CDR1 SQVTM and CDR2 ANQGSEA. There are 12 residues in the CDR3. CDR3 region: CSGNFGVYGYTF. CDR3 bases: TGCAGCGGGAACTTCGGGGTTTATGGCTACACCTTC. Based on the CDR3 plus reference TRBV29-1 and TRBJ1-2, the full variable domain is SAVISQKPSRDICQRGTSLTIQCQVDSQVTMMFWYRQQPGQSLTLIATANQGSEATYESGFVIDKFPISRPNLTFSTLTVSNMSPEDSSIYLCSGNFGVYGYTFGSGTRLTVV.

With regard to this clonotype: Given a much more abundant clone one base away, this may be a read error. The gene calls are TRBV27 and TRBJ2-1, with 10 bases aligning to TRBD2. This CDR3 spans 15 amino acids. CDR1 is MNHEY, CDR2 SMNVEV, per germline (reference sequence). V lost 3 bases to trimming and J lost 3 bases; unmatched junction nucleotides: 2. In nucleotides, the CDR3 is TGTGCCAGCAGTTTCGGACTAGCGGACTACAATGAGCAGTTCTTC. Residues: CASSFGLADYNEQFF.

The rearrangement uses TRBV7-3 and TRBJ2-2; maybe TRBD1 (6 bases). The CDR3 contains 13 residues. Germline V gene lookup returns CDR1 SGHTA and CDR2 FQGTGA. Deletions cut 10 bases from V and 1 base from J, with 10 bases between. CDR3 loop: CATGTLNTGELFF. CDR3 DNA sequence: TGTGCCACCGGGACACTGAACACCGGGGAGCTGTTTTTT.

This clonotype was observed a handful of times. The chain uses TRBV29-1 and TRBJ2-7, with TRBD1 identical over 9 bases. CDR3 size: 13 residues. Germline assignment: CDR1 SQVTM and CDR2 ANQGSEA. Germline trimming cut 3 bases from V and 3 bases from J; bases unmatched to any gene: 3. The CDR3 nucleotides are TGCAGCGTTGATATGGGACAGGGCTACGAGCAGTACTTC. This encodes CSVDMGQGYEQYF.

Many counts were recorded for this clonotype. The V call is TRBV6-2 or TRBV6-3, the J call TRBJ2-7; D possibly corresponds to TRBD1 (6 bases). The CDR3 is 15 amino acids. The germline V and J ends were trimmed by 2 bases and 1 base, with 12 bases remaining between them. Germline V lookup: CDR1 MNHEY, CDR2 SVGEGT. The CDR3 DNA sequence: TGTGCCAGCAGTTACGGCAGGGGCGCGTCCTACGAGCAGTACTTC. It yields the protein CASSYGRGASYEQYF.

This clonotype was found a few times. The chain carries TRBV29-1 and TRBJ2-7; a weak D match, TRBD2 (6 bases). Trimming took 3 bases from V and 6 from J, leaving 15 bases between them. Germline V lookup: CDR1 SQVTM, CDR2 ANQGSEA. This CDR3 region has 13 residues. This CDR3 is CSVEGGDVGEQYF. The CDR3 nucleotides read TGCAGCGTTGAGGGGGGTGACGTGGGCGAGCAGTACTTC.

This chain links TRBV7-9 with TRBJ2-7; 8 bases fit TRBD2. V lost 3 bases and J lost 1; bases outside the gene matches: 8. This CDR3 comprises 16 residues. Germline V CDR1 and CDR2: SEHNR, FQNEAQ (reference sequence). The CDR3 DNA reads TGTGCCAGCAGCTTCCTTGGGGCGGGAGGATCCTACGAGCAGTACTTC. This encodes CASSFLGAGGSYEQYF.

This clonotype was detected ten times or more. This chain joins TRBV7-6 and TRBJ2-7; D unresolved. Trimming removed 1 base at V and 6 bases at J, with 10 bases between. This CDR3 comprises 13 residues. The V gene's germline CDR1 is SGHVS and CDR2 FNYEAQ. The CDR3, as DNA: TGTGCCAGCAGCTTAGGTAGTCGGGTCGAGCAGTACTTC. It codes for CASSLGSRVEQYF.

This clonotype was detected only a few times. The V gene is TRBV9, the J gene TRBJ1-2; D is ambiguous. Looked up from germline, CDR1 is SGDLS and CDR2 is YYNGEE. This CDR3 contains 11 residues. The V end lost 3 bases, the J end lost 4 bases, and 4 bases lay between the germline ends. Here the CDR3 reads CASSASYGYTF. CDR3 bases: TGTGCCAGCAGCGCGAGCTATGGCTACACCTTC.